This T cell receptor beta chain was sequenced during a study of control samples from healthy donors and cancer patients. This CDR3 is built from 13 residues. V dropped 8 bases and J dropped 3 bases, with 11 bases sitting between them. Germline V CDR1 and CDR2: LNHNV, YYDKDF (reference sequence). Sequencing was performed with immunoSEQ multiplex PCR; in TCRdb, only in-frame clones are kept and a portion is missing. The sample consists of more than 110,000 clones, roughly 92% of them appearing once. Source material: blood. This chain connects TRBV15 to TRBJ2-1; D might be TRBD2 (6 bases). The clonotype comes from a man aged 25-45 years in good health. CDR3 nucleotides: TGTGCCACCCGGTCGGGACTCTACAATGAGCAGTTCTTC. This codes for CATRSGLYNEQFF.